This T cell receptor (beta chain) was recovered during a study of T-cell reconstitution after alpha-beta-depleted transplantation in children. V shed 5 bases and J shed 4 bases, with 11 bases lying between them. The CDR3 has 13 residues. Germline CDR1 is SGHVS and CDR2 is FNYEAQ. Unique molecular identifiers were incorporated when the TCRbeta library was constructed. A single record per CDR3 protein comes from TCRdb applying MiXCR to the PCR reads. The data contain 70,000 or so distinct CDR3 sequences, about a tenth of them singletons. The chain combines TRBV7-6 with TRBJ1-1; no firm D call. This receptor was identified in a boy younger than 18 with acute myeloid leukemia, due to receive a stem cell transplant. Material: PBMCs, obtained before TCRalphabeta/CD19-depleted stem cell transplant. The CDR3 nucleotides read TGTGCCAGCAGCCAAGGGAGCCGCACTGAAGCTTTCTTT. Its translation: CASSQGSRTEAFF. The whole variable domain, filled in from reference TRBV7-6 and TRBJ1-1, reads GAGVSQSPRYKVTKRGQDVALRCDPISGHVSLYWYRQALGQGPEFLTYFNYEAQQDKSGLPNDRFSAERPEGSISTLTIQRTEQRDSAMYRCASSQGSRTEAFFGQGTRLTVV.